Each of the 12 T cell receptor beta chains below was sequenced from the same sample in a study of naive and memory T cell subsets. Whole-blood samples were about 2.5 ml of peripheral blood from healthy adult volunteers. Alpha and beta constant region primers primed reverse transcription for blood and skin samples. In TCRdb, the 5' RACE reads were re-called with MiXCR into one record per CDR3 protein. The table has tens of thousands of distinct CDR3 sequences, approximately 24% seen once. These receptors all come from a female donor in good health.

This clonotype was observed a handful of times. The V call is TRBV12-3 or TRBV12-4, the J call TRBJ1-2; no reliable D call. V gave up 6 bases and J gave up 4 bases, with 12 bases separating them. This CDR3 has 13 residues. The CDR3 region is CASSLRVGYGYTF. In DNA, the CDR3 is TGTGCCAGCAGCCTTAGGGTCGGCTATGGCTACACCTTC.

V is TRBV28 and J is TRBJ2-5; D is tentatively TRBD1 or TRBD2 (7 bases each). Germline assignment: CDR1 MDHEN and CDR2 SYDVKM. The CDR3 is 13 amino acids. The V end lost 4 bases, the J end lost 7 bases, and 13 bases lay between the germline ends. The CDR3 nucleotides read TGTGCCAGCAGTTCCACAGGGGAGGGGACCCAGTACTTC. Protein: CASSSTGEGTQYF.

This clonotype was seen only a few times. The CDR3 coding sequence is TGCAGTGCTTCCAGGGGGAGGGCGAACACCGGGGAGCTGTTTTTT. This sequence encodes CSASRGRANTGELFF. The chain uses TRBV20-1 and TRBJ2-2; D possibly matches TRBD1 or TRBD2 (7 bases each). Trimming left V 5 bases short and J 0 bases short, with 13 bases between. CDR3 length: 15 amino acids. Germline V gives CDR1 DFQATT, CDR2 SNEGSKA (reference sequence).

This clonotype was observed many times. This chain links TRBV7-2 with TRBJ2-5; TRBD2 agrees at 7 bases. Germline values: CDR1 SGHTA, CDR2 FQGNSA. This CDR3 is 19 amino acids long. The trim removed 1 base at V and 0 bases at J, leaving 14 bases unmatched. The DNA for the CDR3 is TGTGCCAGCAGCTTAGGTGATAGCGGGCCAAATTTGTACCAAGAGACCCAGTACTTC. As protein: CASSLGDSGPNLYQETQYF.

The chain links TRBV14 to TRBJ2-7, with unresolved D. This CDR3 contains 13 residues. V shed 6 bases and J shed 0 bases, with 9 bases lying between them. Germline V gene lookup returns CDR1 SGHDN and CDR2 FVKESK. CDR3 DNA: TGTGCCAGCAGATCCAGAAGCTCCTACGAGCAGTACTTC. Protein product: CASRSRSSYEQYF.

This clonotype was detected a few times. The genes are TRBV7-2 and TRBJ2-5, with D perhaps assigned TRBD1 or TRBD2 (5 bases each). This CDR3 region has 14 residues. V was cut by 0 bases and J by 3 bases, with 8 bases left in between. The germline V gene encodes CDR1 SGHTA and CDR2 FQGNSA. The DNA of the CDR3 is TGTGCCAGCAGCTTAGCGGGGGTGGAAGAGACCCAGTACTTC. Residues: CASSLAGVEETQYF.

A few counts support this clonotype. V is TRBV5-5 and J is TRBJ2-1; weak D call: TRBD1 (6 bases). Germline V gene data show CDR1 as SGHKS and CDR2 as YYEKEE (reference sequence). The CDR3 sequence is 12 residues long. The V gene lost 4 bases and the J gene lost 10 bases, with 12 bases spanning the gap. The CDR3 region has the DNA TGTGCCAGCAGCATCAGGGGCATGGAGCAGTTCTTC. Amino acid sequence: CASSIRGMEQFF.

The sample holds a few counts of this clonotype. This chain joins TRBV6-5 and TRBJ2-5; the D call may be TRBD1 or TRBD2 (5 bases each). This CDR3 is 14 amino acids long. Germline CDR1 and CDR2: MNHEY and SVGAGI. The V and J ends lost 3 bases and 1 base respectively, with 9 bases between them. The CDR3 DNA reads as TGTGCCAGCAGTTATGTGGGGGTCCAAGAGACCCAGTACTTC. It codes for CASSYVGVQETQYF.

The chain joins TRBV6-2 or TRBV6-3 to TRBJ2-7; D remains ambiguous. V was trimmed by 5 bases and J by 4 bases, leaving 6 bases between them. Germline V lookup: CDR1 MNHEY, CDR2 SVGEGT. The CDR3 has 11 residues. Here the CDR3 reads CASSPLYEQYF. In DNA, the CDR3 is TGTGCCAGCAGTCCCCTATACGAGCAGTACTTC.

This chain links TRBV6-5 with TRBJ1-2; D is perhaps TRBD1 (6 bases). CDR1 MNHEY and CDR2 SVGAGI come from the germline V gene. The length of the CDR3 is 16 residues. The germline V and J ends were trimmed by 6 bases and 5 bases, with 22 bases remaining between them. CDR3 sequence (DNA): TGTGCCAGCAGCGACCGGCCCGCCAGGGGATATTATGGCTACACCTTC. Its protein is CASSDRPARGYYGYTF.

This clonotype is judged medium-sized. The V call is TRBV7-2, the J call TRBJ2-5, with TRBD1 matching 8 bases. V lost 4 bases, J lost 5 bases, and 3 bases stayed unmatched. This CDR3 comprises 13 residues. The germline CDR1 and CDR2 sequences are SGHTA and FQGNSA. In DNA, the CDR3 is TGTGCCAGCAGCTGGGGGACAGGCGAGACCCAGTACTTC. Translated: CASSWGTGETQYF.

This clonotype was recorded a few times. V usage is TRBV9 and J usage is TRBJ2-7; 8 bases agree with TRBD2. From germline, CDR1 is SGDLS and CDR2 YYNGEE. CDR3 length: 14 amino acids. J gave up 7 bases and V 0 bases, and 6 bases lay outside the gene matches. As DNA, the CDR3 is TGTGCCAGCAGCGTAGACGGGAGGGCCGGGGAGCAGTACTTC. Its translation: CASSVDGRAGEQYF.